This T cell receptor beta chain came from a study of PD-1 blockade in classical Hodgkin lymphoma. Time point described: cycle 4 day 1 (C4D1), after 6 weeks of nivolumab. Each patient's relapse followed autologous stem cell transplantation, and brentuximab vedotin exposure varied. In regard to this clone: Its target is unknown.

TCRdb keeps only in-frame clones here, not all; method: immunoSEQ multiplex PCR. The table records around 93,000 clones, around 80% of them present only once. Study-wide results and caveats: CD4+ TCR diversity rose significantly by C4D1, and CD8+ TCR diversity did not. Although disease activity or prior therapy may be involved, causes of the repertoire differences remain undefined. Healthy donors were reported to have higher baseline TCR diversity than newly diagnosed patients.

The CDR3 loop spans 14 amino acids. CDR1 and CDR2 (germline): SGHAT, FQDESV (reference sequence). The V end was cut by 3 bases, the J end by 2 bases, with 10 bases between. This sequence joins TRBV11-1 and TRBJ1-2; TRBD1 is a possible D gene (5 bases). The sample was peripheral blood mononuclear cells (PBMCs), taken before the fourth cycle of nivolumab. The TCR originated in a human donor with classical Hodgkin lymphoma. The CDR3 coding sequence is TGTGCCAGCAGCTTGGGCAGGGCAAACTATGGCTACACCTTC. The encoded protein is CASSLGRANYGYTF. The full variable domain, with the rest looked up from reference TRBV11-1 and TRBJ1-2, is EAEVAQSPRYKITEKSQAVAFWCDPISGHATLYWYRQILGQGPELLVQFQDESVVDDSQLPKDRFSAERLKGVDSTLKIQPAELGDSAMYLCASSLGRANYGYTFGSGTRLTVV.